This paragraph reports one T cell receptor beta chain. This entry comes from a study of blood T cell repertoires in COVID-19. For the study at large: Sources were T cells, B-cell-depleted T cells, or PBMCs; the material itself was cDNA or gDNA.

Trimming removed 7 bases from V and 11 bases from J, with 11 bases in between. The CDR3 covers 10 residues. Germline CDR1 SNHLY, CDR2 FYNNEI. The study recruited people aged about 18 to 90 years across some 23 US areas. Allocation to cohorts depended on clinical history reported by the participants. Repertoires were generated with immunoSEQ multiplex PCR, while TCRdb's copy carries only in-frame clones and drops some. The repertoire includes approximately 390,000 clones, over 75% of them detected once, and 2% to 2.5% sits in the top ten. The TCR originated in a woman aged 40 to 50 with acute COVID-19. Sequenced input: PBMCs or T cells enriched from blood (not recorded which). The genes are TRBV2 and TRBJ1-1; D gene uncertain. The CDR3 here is CASMNRLAFF. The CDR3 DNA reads TGTGCCAGCATGAACCGACTGGCTTTCTTT.